The present TCR beta chain was sequenced within a study of cytomegalovirus exposure and HLA in healthy donors. The PCR used 60 Vbeta and 13 Jbeta primers. Sequencing used immunoSEQ multiplex PCR; TCRdb keeps in-frame clones, though not all of them. The sample lists 150,000 or so clones, roughly 80% occurring once. The CDR3 sequence is 14 residues long. Germline CDR1 ENHRY, CDR2 SYGVKD. J gave up 3 bases and V 7 bases, and 8 bases lay outside the gene matches. The TCR sequence derives from a man in his forties in good health and CMV-seronegative. The sequenced sample consisted of PBMCs. V usage is TRBV10-3 and J usage is TRBJ1-1; TRBD1 matches at 7 bases. CDR3 sequence (DNA): TGTGCCATCACGAAGTCCAGGGGGGACACTGAAGCTTTCTTT. Translating gives CAITKSRGDTEAFF.